Listed here are 13 T cell receptor beta chains from one sample, sequenced in a study of T cells in Graves' hyperthyroidism and ophthalmopathy. Amplification targeted TCR beta CDR3 regions from RNA transcripts. Researchers ran a first-round RT-PCR on the TCR CDR3 using the HTBI primer set. TCRdb redid the calling of the multiplex PCR reads with MiXCR, one entry per CDR3 protein. The data contain approximately 210,000 distinct CDR3 sequences, approximately 17% of them singletons. The sequenced sample consisted of blood. Source of these receptors: a man over 45 with Graves' hyperthyroidism.

In this sample, this clonotype turned up many times. This chain links TRBV7-9 with TRBJ2-1; D possibly matches TRBD1 or TRBD2 (5 bases each). There are 13 residues in the CDR3. Trimming removed 5 bases from V and 8 bases from J, with 13 bases in between. Germline V CDR1 and CDR2: SEHNR, FQNEAQ (reference sequence). CDR3 coding DNA: TGTGCCAGCAGCCCAAGGGACCGAGATGAGCAGTTCTTC. It codes for CASSPRDRDEQFF.

This clonotype was counted ten times or more. The J gene is TRBJ2-5, the V gene TRBV9; 10 bases line up with TRBD1. The J segment lost 2 bases and the V segment lost 4 bases, leaving 8 bases of the junction unmatched. There are 16 residues in the CDR3. CDR1 and CDR2 (germline): SGDLS, YYNGEE. The CDR3 spells CASSPQGQGGQETQYF. As DNA, the CDR3 is TGTGCCAGCAGCCCCCAAGGACAGGGGGGGCAAGAGACCCAGTACTTC.

This clonotype was counted only a few times. J is TRBJ2-2 and V is TRBV27; D remains unclear. The length of the CDR3 is 13 residues. Germline V gene data show CDR1 as MNHEY and CDR2 as SMNVEV (reference sequence). CDR3 residues: CATGPTNTGELFF. CDR3 nucleotides: TGTGCAACGGGCCCCACGAACACCGGGGAGCTGTTTTTT.

This clonotype occurred many times. This chain connects TRBV5-1 to TRBJ2-1; D perhaps matches TRBD2 (6 bases). Germline CDR1 SGHRS, CDR2 YFSETQ. Trimming cost V 0 bases and J 4 bases, with 14 bases left between them. This CDR3 contains 16 residues. CDR3 sequence: CASSLALGLLYNEQFF. DNA of the CDR3: TGCGCCAGCAGCTTGGCGCTGGGACTTCTATACAATGAGCAGTTCTTC.

The chain uses TRBV3-1 and TRBJ2-7; TRBD1 matches at 7 bases. This CDR3 spans 17 amino acids. V trimming: 5 bases; J trimming: 3 bases; junction bases outside the gene matches: 16. The V gene's germline CDR1 is LGHDT and CDR2 YNNKEL (reference sequence). The chain's CDR3 is CASSEGAGARFVYEQYF. CDR3 bases: TGTGCCAGCAGCGAGGGGGCTGGGGCCAGGTTCGTCTACGAGCAGTACTTC.

This clonotype was seen repeatedly, ten times or more. This chain's CDR3 is CASSLQRRIPPEAFF. Here the CDR3 DNA reads TGTGCCAGCAGCTTACAAAGGAGAATTCCCCCTGAAGCTTTCTTT. The J gene is TRBJ1-1, the V gene TRBV7-2; D not resolved. This CDR3 contains 15 residues. Germline CDR1 reads SGHTA; CDR2 reads FQGNSA. The ends were cut back, 2 bases at V and 6 bases at J, with 16 bases in the middle.

The V gene is TRBV11-3, the J gene TRBJ2-7, with a possible D match to TRBD1 (6 bases). This CDR3 is built from 16 residues. Germline CDR1 is SGHNT and CDR2 is YENEEA. V was trimmed by 5 bases and J by 1 base, leaving 18 bases between them. CDR3 DNA: TGTGCCAGCAGCAAAACACAGGGCAAGATTTCCTACGAGCAGTACTTC. It codes for CASSKTQGKISYEQYF.

The sample holds many counts of this clonotype. The chain combines TRBV20-1 with TRBJ2-3, with 10 bases aligning to TRBD2. Trimming removed 0 bases from V and 2 bases from J; junction bases left unmatched: 14. The CDR3 is 19 residues long. The germline V gene has CDR1 DFQATT and CDR2 SNEGSKA (reference sequence). CDR3: CSARDLFYVLAGVTDTQYF. CDR3 DNA sequence: TGCAGTGCTAGAGATCTTTTTTATGTGCTAGCGGGGGTCACAGATACGCAGTATTTT.

The chain is built from TRBV5-4 and TRBJ2-3; 10 bases agree with TRBD2. The CDR3 extends over 15 amino acids. Per the germline V gene, CDR1 is SGHNT and CDR2 is YYREEE (reference sequence). Trimming took 0 bases from V and 4 from J; bases not matched to a gene: 2. CDR3 in amino acids: CASSLVAGGADTQYF. In DNA, the CDR3 is TGTGCCAGCAGCTTGGTAGCGGGAGGAGCAGATACGCAGTATTTT.

The rearrangement links TRBV5-5 to TRBJ2-7, with 7 bases aligning to TRBD2. Germline CDR1 reads SGHKS; CDR2 reads YYEKEE (reference sequence). J was trimmed by 0 bases and V by 1 base; bases with no gene match: 4. The CDR3 spans 15 residues. The CDR3 region is CASSLLLAASYEQYF. The CDR3, as DNA: TGTGCCAGCAGCTTGCTGCTAGCGGCCTCCTACGAGCAGTACTTC.

This clonotype was detected a few times. This may stem from a read error, because a much larger clone lies one nucleotide away. This chain uses TRBV6-2 or TRBV6-3 with TRBJ2-5, with D possibly TRBD1 on 6 matching bases. Germline V lookup: CDR1 MNHEY, CDR2 SVGEGT. This CDR3 has 15 amino acids. Trimming stripped 8 bases from V and 7 bases from J, with 23 bases between. This CDR3 is CASGPTLAPTGTQYF. CDR3 DNA: TGTGCCAGCGGTCCTACGCTTGCCCCGACAGGGACCCAGTACTTC.

The chain is built from TRBV19 and TRBJ2-3; 8 bases line up with TRBD2. CDR3 length: 13 residues. V trimming: 7 bases; J trimming: 4 bases; junction bases outside the gene matches: 4. CDR1 and CDR2 from the germline V gene are LNHDA and SQIVND (reference sequence). CDR3 DNA sequence: TGTGCCAGTAAGGTAGCGGGATCAGATACGCAGTATTTT. Its protein product is CASKVAGSDTQYF.

This clonotype has only a few counts. The V gene is TRBV3-1, the J gene TRBJ2-2; 7 bases match TRBD2. The J segment lost 3 bases and the V segment lost 0 bases, leaving 16 bases of the junction unmatched. There are 20 residues in the CDR3. Germline CDR1 LGHDT, CDR2 YNNKEL (reference sequence). The CDR3 DNA is TGTGCCAGCAGCCAAGAAGGGAAGAGTGGGAGGGCCTTTTACACCGGGGAGCTGTTTTTT. Translating it yields CASSQEGKSGRAFYTGELFF. Using reference TRBV3-1 and TRBJ2-2 for the parts outside the CDR3, the full variable domain is DTAVSQTPKYLVTQMGNDKSIKCEQNLGHDTMYWYKQDSKKFLKIMFSYNNKELIINETVPNRFSPKSPDKAHLNLHINSLELGDSAVYFCASSQEGKSGRAFYTGELFFGEGSRLTVL.